The TCR beta chain under discussion was sequenced for a study of T cell changes during pregnancy in multiple sclerosis. Assay used: immunoSEQ multiplex PCR; TCRdb lists only in-frame clones, some missing. This sample carries about 36,000 clones, 93% of them seen once, and the ten largest clones take 0.41%. Germline V gene sequence: CDR1 SNHLY, CDR2 FYNNEI. CDR3 length: 13 residues. Trimming removed 5 bases from V and 6 bases from J; junction bases left unmatched: 1. This specimen consisted of CD4+ T cells from peripheral blood mononuclear cells, obtained in the first trimester of pregnancy. This receptor was taken from a female donor with multiple sclerosis, enrolled in a pregnancy study. The rearrangement links TRBV2 to TRBJ1-1, with 12 bases fitting TRBD1. The DNA of the CDR3 is TGTGCCAGCAGTCGGGACAGGGGGCCTGAAGCTTTCTTT. Its protein is CASSRDRGPEAFF.